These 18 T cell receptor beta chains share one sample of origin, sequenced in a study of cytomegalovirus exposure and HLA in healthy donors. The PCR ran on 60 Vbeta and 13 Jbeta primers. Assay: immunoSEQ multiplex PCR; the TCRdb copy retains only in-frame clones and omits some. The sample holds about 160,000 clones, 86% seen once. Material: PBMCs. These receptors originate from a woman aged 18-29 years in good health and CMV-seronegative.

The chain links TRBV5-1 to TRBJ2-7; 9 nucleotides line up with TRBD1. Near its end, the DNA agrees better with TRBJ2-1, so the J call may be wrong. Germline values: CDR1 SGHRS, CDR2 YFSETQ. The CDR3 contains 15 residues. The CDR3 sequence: CASSLGQGVYNEQFF. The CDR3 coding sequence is TGCGCCAGCAGCTTGGGACAGGGGGTGTACAATGAGCAGTTCTTC.

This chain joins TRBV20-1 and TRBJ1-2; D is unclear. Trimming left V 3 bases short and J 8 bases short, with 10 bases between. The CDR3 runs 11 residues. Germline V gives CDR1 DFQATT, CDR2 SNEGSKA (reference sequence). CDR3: CSASPGLGYTF. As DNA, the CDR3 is TGCAGTGCTAGCCCCGGACTAGGCTACACCTTC.

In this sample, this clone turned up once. This chain's CDR3 is CASSPSGPKLFF. Written as DNA, the CDR3 is TGTGCCAGCAGTCCAAGTGGGCCCAAACTGTTTTTT. This rearrangement joins TRBV7-9 to TRBJ1-4, with no clear D. The V gene's germline CDR1 is SEHNR and CDR2 FQNEAQ (reference sequence). The length of the CDR3 is 12 residues. Trimming took 6 bases from V and 11 from J, leaving 13 bases between them.

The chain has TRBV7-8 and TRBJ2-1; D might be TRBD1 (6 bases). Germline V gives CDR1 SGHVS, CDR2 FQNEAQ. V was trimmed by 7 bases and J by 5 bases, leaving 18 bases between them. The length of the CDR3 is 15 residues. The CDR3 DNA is TGTGCCAGCACCCTCACGGGGACACTTAACAATGAGCAGTTCTTC. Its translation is CASTLTGTLNNEQFF.

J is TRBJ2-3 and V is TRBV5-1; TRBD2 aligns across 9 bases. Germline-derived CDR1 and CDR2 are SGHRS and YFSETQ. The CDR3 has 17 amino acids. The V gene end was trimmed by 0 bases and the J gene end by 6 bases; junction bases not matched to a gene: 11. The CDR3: CASSLVSSGSGSDTQYF. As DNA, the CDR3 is TGCGCCAGCAGCTTGGTGAGTAGCGGGAGCGGTTCCGATACGCAGTATTTT.

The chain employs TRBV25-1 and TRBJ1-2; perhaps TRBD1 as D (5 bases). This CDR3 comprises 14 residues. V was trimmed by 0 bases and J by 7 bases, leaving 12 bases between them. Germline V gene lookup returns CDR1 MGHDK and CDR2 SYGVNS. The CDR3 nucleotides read TGTGCCAGCAGTGAATATAGCCAGGGTCTTGGCTACACCTTC. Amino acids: CASSEYSQGLGYTF.

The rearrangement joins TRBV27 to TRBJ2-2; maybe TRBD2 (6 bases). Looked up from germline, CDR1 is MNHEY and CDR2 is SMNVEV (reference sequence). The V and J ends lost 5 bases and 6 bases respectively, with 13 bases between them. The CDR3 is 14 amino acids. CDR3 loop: CASSAVLAPGELFF. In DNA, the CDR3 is TGTGCCAGCAGTGCGGTACTAGCCCCCGGGGAGCTGTTTTTT.

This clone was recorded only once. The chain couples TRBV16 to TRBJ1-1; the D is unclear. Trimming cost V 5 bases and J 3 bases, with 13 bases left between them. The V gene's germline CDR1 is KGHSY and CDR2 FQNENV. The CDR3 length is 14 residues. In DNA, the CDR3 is TGTGCCAGCAGCGTCGGGGATTCGGACACTGAAGCTTTCTTT. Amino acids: CASSVGDSDTEAFF.

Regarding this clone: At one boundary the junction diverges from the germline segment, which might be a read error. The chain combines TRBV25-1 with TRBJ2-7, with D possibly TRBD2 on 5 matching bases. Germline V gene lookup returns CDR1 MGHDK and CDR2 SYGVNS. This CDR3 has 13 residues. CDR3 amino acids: CASSAGDGPGKSF. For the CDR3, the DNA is TGTGCCAGCAGTGCAGGAGACGGGCCGGGAAAATCCTTC.

The DNA for the CDR3 is TGTGCCAGCAGTCCCTCAGGTGGGAGGGCCACCGGGGAGCTGTTTTTT. Amino acids: CASSPSGGRATGELFF. This chain links TRBV27 with TRBJ2-2; 7 nucleotides line up with TRBD2. CDR1 and CDR2 from the germline V gene are MNHEY and SMNVEV (reference sequence). The junction had 10 bases not matched to a gene; V was cut back by 5 bases and J by 4 bases. The CDR3 is 16 residues long.

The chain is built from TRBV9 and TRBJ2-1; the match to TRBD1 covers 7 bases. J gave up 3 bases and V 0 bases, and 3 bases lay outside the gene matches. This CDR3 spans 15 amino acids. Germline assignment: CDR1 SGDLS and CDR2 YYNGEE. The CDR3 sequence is CASSVGGGNYNEQFF. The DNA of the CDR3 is TGTGCCAGCAGCGTAGGAGGGGGCAACTACAATGAGCAGTTCTTC.

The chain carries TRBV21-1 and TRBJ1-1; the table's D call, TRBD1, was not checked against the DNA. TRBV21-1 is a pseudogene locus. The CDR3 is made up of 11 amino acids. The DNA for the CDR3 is TGTGCCAGCAGCTGTTCCAGTGCAGCTTTCTTT. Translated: CASSCSSAAFF.

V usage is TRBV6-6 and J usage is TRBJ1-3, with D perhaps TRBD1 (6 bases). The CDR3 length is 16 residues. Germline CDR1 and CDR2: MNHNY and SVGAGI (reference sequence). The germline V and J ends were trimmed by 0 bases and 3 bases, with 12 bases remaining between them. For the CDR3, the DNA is TGTGCCAGCAGTTACTCTTGGGGGCGAGTTGGAAACACCATATATTTT. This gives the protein CASSYSWGRVGNTIYF.

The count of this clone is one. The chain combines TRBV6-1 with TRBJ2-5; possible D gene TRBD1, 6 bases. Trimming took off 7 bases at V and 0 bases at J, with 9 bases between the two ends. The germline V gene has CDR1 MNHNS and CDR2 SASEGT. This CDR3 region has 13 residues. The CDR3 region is CASTQGYQETQYF. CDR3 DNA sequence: TGTGCCAGCACCCAGGGGTACCAAGAGACCCAGTACTTC.

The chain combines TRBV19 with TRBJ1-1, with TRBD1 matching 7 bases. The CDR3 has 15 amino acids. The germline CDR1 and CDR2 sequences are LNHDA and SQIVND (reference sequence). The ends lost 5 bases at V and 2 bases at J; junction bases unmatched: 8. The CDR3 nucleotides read TGTGCCAGTAGTCCCATTGACAGGGATAACACTGAAGCTTTCTTT. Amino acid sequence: CASSPIDRDNTEAFF.

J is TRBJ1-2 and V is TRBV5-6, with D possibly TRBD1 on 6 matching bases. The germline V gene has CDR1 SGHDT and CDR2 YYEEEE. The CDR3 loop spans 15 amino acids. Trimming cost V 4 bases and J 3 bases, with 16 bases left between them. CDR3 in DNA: TGTGCCAGCAGCCCACCCAGGGGTGCGGACTATGGCTACACCTTC. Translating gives CASSPPRGADYGYTF.

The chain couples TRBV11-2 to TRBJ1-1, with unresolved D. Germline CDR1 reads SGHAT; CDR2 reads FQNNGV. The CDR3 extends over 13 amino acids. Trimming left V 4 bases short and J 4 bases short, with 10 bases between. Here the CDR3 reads CASSWASGTEAFF. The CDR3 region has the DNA TGTGCCAGCAGCTGGGCCAGCGGCACTGAAGCTTTCTTT.

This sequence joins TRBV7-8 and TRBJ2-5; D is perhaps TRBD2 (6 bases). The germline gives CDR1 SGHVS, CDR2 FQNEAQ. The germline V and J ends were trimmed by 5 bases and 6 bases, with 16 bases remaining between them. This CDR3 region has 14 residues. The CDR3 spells CASSPGLPPQTQYF. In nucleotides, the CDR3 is TGTGCCAGCAGCCCGGGACTTCCCCCGCAGACCCAGTACTTC.